These T cell receptor beta chains were read from a single sample in a study of radiotherapy plus CTLA-4 blockade in lung cancer. The assay was immunoSEQ multiplex PCR, and TCRdb's table has in-frame clones only and misses some. The data contain some 100,000 clones, roughly 74% of them singletons. Material: peripheral blood, obtained from a patient treated with radiotherapy plus ipilimumab. The receptors derive from a human donor with non-small cell lung cancer who had a partial response to radiotherapy plus ipilimumab. Each CDR3 is given with its conserved first and last residue. A D gene is named only where the DNA matches it firmly. Size values are once, few and many counts, or a class for expanded clones, and some rows have none.

v_gene,d_gene,abundance,j_gene,len,CDR3aa,CDR3nt
TRBV4-3,.,.,TRBJ2-1,14,CASSQELSSNEQFF,TGCGCCAGCAGCCAAGAACTGTCGAGCAATGAGCAGTTCTTC
TRBV6-1,.,once,TRBJ2-7,14,CASSPSAVSYEQYF,TGTGCCAGCAGCCCATCCGCAGTGTCCTACGAGCAGTACTTC
TRBV28,.,.,TRBJ1-5,15,CASSLFRGGAQPQHF,TGTGCCAGCAGTTTATTTCGAGGGGGGGCGCAGCCCCAGCATTTT
TRBV11-2,TRBD2,.,TRBJ2-1,13,CAASLAEYNEQFF,TGTGCCGCCAGTCTAGCGGAGTACAATGAGCAGTTCTTC
TRBV5-5,.,once,TRBJ1-2,16,CASSWGPARSLYGYTF,TGTGCCAGCAGCTGGGGGCCGGCACGGTCCCTATATGGCTACACCTTC
TRBV28,TRBD1,.,TRBJ1-5,15,CASSFRAGGNQPQHF,TGTGCCAGCAGTTTTAGGGCAGGGGGAAATCAGCCCCAGCATTTT
TRBV18,.,.,TRBJ1-1,13,CASSPEKSTEAFF,TGTGCCAGCTCACCAGAAAAGAGCACTGAAGCTTTCTTT
TRBV5-8,.,.,TRBJ2-2,15,CASRMQITNTGELFF,TGTGCCAGCAGGATGCAGATCACGAACACCGGGGAGCTGTTTTTT
TRBV2,TRBD1,.,TRBJ1-2,16,CASSDPTGVPSYGYTF,TGTGCCAGCAGTGACCCGACAGGGGTCCCCAGCTATGGCTACACCTTC
TRBV27,.,once,TRBJ1-3,14,CASKQEIQGNTIYF,TGTGCCAGCAAACAGGAAATACAAGGAAACACCATATATTTT
TRBV27,.,.,TRBJ2-3,12,CASSPQGSTQYF,TGTGCCAGCAGCCCCCAGGGTTCTACGCAGTATTTT
TRBV30,TRBD1,.,TRBJ1-2,15,CAWSHTGAANYGYTF,TGTGCCTGGAGCCACACAGGGGCCGCTAACTATGGCTACACCTTC
TRBV18,TRBD1,.,TRBJ1-1,17,CASSSKGAGGLNTEAFF,TGTGCCAGCTCCTCAAAGGGGGCAGGGGGGTTGAACACTGAAGCTTTCTTT
TRBV5-1,.,.,TRBJ1-4,14,CASSLRGREEKLFF,TGCGCCAGCAGCTTGAGAGGGCGGGAGGAAAAACTGTTTTTT
TRBV28,TRBD1,.,TRBJ2-1,14,CASSSGQIYNEQFF,TGTGCCAGCAGTTCGGGACAGATTTACAATGAGCAGTTCTTC
TRBV11-3,.,.,TRBJ2-1,13,CASSPGGFYEQFF,TGTGCCAGCAGCCCCGGAGGGTTTTATGAGCAGTTCTTC
TRBV28,TRBD2,.,TRBJ2-2,15,CASRNLADYTGELFF,TGTGCCAGCAGAAATCTAGCGGATTACACCGGGGAGCTGTTTTTT
TRBV10-3,.,.,TRBJ1-2,14,CAISADIEAYGYTF,TGTGCCATCAGTGCTGACATAGAAGCCTATGGCTACACCTTC
TRBV7-6,.,.,TRBJ1-4,15,CASSPGSRSNEKLFF,TGTGCCAGCAGCCCCGGATCGAGGTCAAATGAAAAACTGTTTTTT
TRBV5-4,.,few,TRBJ1-6,16,CASSPGGGLYNSPLHF,TGTGCCAGCAGCCCCGGCGGGGGTCTTTATAATTCACCCCTCCACTTT
TRBV7-2,TRBD1,.,TRBJ1-1,15,CASSLEGQIYTEAFF,TGTGCCAGCAGCTTAGAGGGACAGATATACACTGAAGCTTTCTTT
TRBV10-2,TRBD2,.,TRBJ2-7,14,CASRSSGYSYEQYF,TGCGCCAGCAGGTCTAGCGGGTACTCCTACGAGCAGTACTTC
TRBV6-5,.,.,TRBJ1-2,13,CASSYRTAYGYTF,TGTGCCAGCAGTTACCGGACAGCCTATGGCTACACCTTC
TRBV27,.,.,TRBJ1-1,15,CASTPLGVGDTEAFF,TGTGCCAGCACCCCCCTCGGGGTTGGCGACACTGAAGCTTTCTTT
TRBV6-4,.,.,TRBJ1-2,13,CASSYRREHGYTF,TGTGCCAGCAGTTACCGCCGGGAGCATGGCTACACCTTC
TRBV6-6,.,few,TRBJ2-7,12,CASAGEIPEQYF,TGTGCCAGCGCCGGAGAGATTCCCGAGCAGTACTTC
TRBV30,TRBD2,.,TRBJ2-1,18,CAWSTVTSGRARYNEQFF,TGTGCCTGGAGTACCGTGACTAGCGGGAGGGCCAGGTACAATGAGCAGTTCTTC
TRBV6-5,TRBD1,.,TRBJ2-2,15,CASRLDRGITGELFF,TGTGCCAGCAGGCTGGACAGGGGGATCACCGGGGAGCTGTTTTTT
TRBV27,.,.,TRBJ2-7,18,CASSSDGEYTLWGYEQYF,TGTGCCAGCAGTTCGGACGGGGAATATACACTTTGGGGCTACGAGCAGTACTTC
TRBV18,TRBD2,medium-sized,TRBJ2-5,16,CASSPRSGRASETQYF,TGTGCCAGCTCACCAAGAAGCGGGAGGGCATCGGAGACCCAGTACTTC
TRBV5-1,TRBD1,few,TRBJ2-7,13,CASSRGQDHEQYF,TGCGCCAGCAGCCGTGGACAGGACCACGAGCAGTACTTC
TRBV19,TRBD1,.,TRBJ1-1,13,CASSVTGATEAFF,TGTGCCAGTAGCGTCACAGGGGCCACTGAAGCTTTCTTT